This is a list of T cell receptor beta chains from one sample in a study of early T cells in non-severe SARS-CoV-2 infection. One entry per CDR3 protein results from TCRdb running MiXCR on the 5' RACE reads. The table lists around 84,000 distinct CDR3 sequences, 12% of them singletons. The specimen was whole blood. The receptors were sampled from an adult who was a healthcare worker with PCR-confirmed SARS-CoV-2 infection or an uninfected control (not recorded which). Each CDR3 is given with its conserved first and last residue. The order of the fields is clone size, D gene, J gene, V gene, CDR3 protein, CDR3 DNA. The D gene is left open where the match is weak. Where a row states a size, it is once, few, many or the class of an expanded clone; other rows omit it.

few,NA,TRBJ1-1,TRBV3-1,CASTPRRSPEAFF,TGTGCCAGCACCCCCCGCCGGTCCCCTGAAGCTTTCTTT
NA,TRBD2,TRBJ2-1,TRBV27,CASSLAVDNEQFF,TGTGCCAGCAGTCTAGCGGTTGACAATGAGCAGTTCTTC
NA,TRBD2,TRBJ2-7,TRBV6-5,CASSYYHGLAYEQYF,TGTGCCAGCAGTTACTATCATGGACTAGCCTACGAGCAGTACTTC
many,NA,TRBJ2-7,TRBV7-8,CASSSRSVSYEQYF,TGTGCCAGCAGCTCTCGCAGCGTATCCTACGAGCAGTACTTC
many,TRBD1,TRBJ1-2,TRBV28,CASSSGQGRGYGYTF,TGTGCCAGCAGTTCCGGACAGGGGCGGGGCTATGGCTACACCTTC
many,NA,TRBJ1-2,TRBV6-5,CASSVGGADYGYTF,TGTGCCAGCAGTGTTGGAGGGGCCGACTATGGCTACACCTTC
few,TRBD2,TRBJ2-1,TRBV11-2,CASSRLAGGGNEQFF,TGTGCCAGCAGCCGACTAGCGGGAGGTGGAAATGAGCAGTTCTTC
NA,NA,TRBJ2-7,TRBV6-1,CASSEIVPYEQYF,TGTGCCAGCAGTGAAATAGTCCCCTACGAGCAGTACTTC
few,TRBD1,TRBJ2-1,TRBV29-1,CSASQGFSYNEQFF,TGCAGCGCTTCACAGGGGTTCTCCTACAATGAGCAGTTCTTC
many,NA,TRBJ1-2,TRBV3-1,CASSPFLGANYGYTF,TGTGCCAGCAGCCCCTTCCTGGGGGCTAACTATGGCTACACCTTC